Reported below is one T cell receptor (beta chain). Its antigen remains unidentified. The data were obtained in a study of somatic mutations in cytotoxic T cells in rheumatoid arthritis. Whole-study findings and limits: CD8+ clonality increased with age in rheumatoid arthritis patients but not in healthy controls. The study found that the largest CD8+ clone exceeded 20% of CD8+ cells in about an eighth of the 65 patients.

Assay used: immunoSEQ multiplex PCR; TCRdb lists only in-frame clones, some missing. The sample yields some 10,000 clones, 81% seen once. The sequence came from a woman in her fifties or sixties in good health. The source material was CD8+ T cells sorted from blood.

CDR3 nucleotide sequence: TGTGCCAGCAGTTTCTCCACGGGACAGACGAACACTGAAGCTTTCTTT. Its translation: CASSFSTGQTNTEAFF. The rearrangement joins TRBV27 to TRBJ1-1, with TRBD1 identical over 7 bases. The CDR3 contains 16 residues. J gave up 1 base and V 3 bases, and 8 bases lay outside the gene matches. Germline CDR1 MNHEY, CDR2 SMNVEV (reference sequence).